The present entry profiles one T cell receptor (beta chain) with its context. This sample is drawn from a study of blood T cell repertoires in COVID-19. For the study at large: T cells, B-cell-depleted T cells, or PBMCs supplied cDNA or gDNA.

Original processing methods: The authors estimated nucleated cell counts from reference gene primer amplification. The method was immunoSEQ multiplex PCR; TCRdb's version includes in-frame clones alone and lacks a portion of them. Clonal size and the V and J genes are those of that table, whereas D and trimming came from the DNA. In the table there are around 200,000 clones, approximately 80% of which are singletons. V was clipped by 3 bases and J by 8 bases; unmatched bases: 12. The CDR3 length is 15 residues. Germline values: CDR1 LGHNA, CDR2 YSLEER. This sequence was found in a woman aged 35 to 49 with acute COVID-19. The chain is built from TRBV4-3 and TRBJ1-2, with 7 positions matching TRBD1. The specimen was PBMCs or T cells enriched from blood (not recorded which). CDR3 in DNA: TGCGCCAGCAGCCACGCGAACGACAGGGTCGGAGGCTACACCTTC. This codes for CASSHANDRVGGYTF.